These 2 T cell receptor beta chains were all obtained from the same sample, sequenced in a study of T cell responses to AZD1222 COVID-19 vaccine. Profiling relied on immunoSEQ multiplex PCR, and the TCRdb table lists in-frame clones only, not all of them. The sample records approximately 220,000 clones, under 95% being singletons. This material consisted of peripheral blood, taken on day 0 of MenACWY control vaccination. Every receptor here comes from an adult in good health.

The chain carries TRBV11-2 and TRBJ1-1; TRBD1 agrees at 7 bases. The CDR3 extends over 15 amino acids. CDR1 is SGHAT, CDR2 FQNNGV, per germline. The J segment lost 5 bases and the V segment lost 1 base, leaving 7 bases of the junction unmatched. This chain's CDR3 is CASSLVRGPWTEAFF. Written as DNA, the CDR3 is TGTGCCAGCAGCTTAGTGAGGGGGCCATGGACTGAAGCTTTCTTT. Looking up the rest from reference TRBV11-2 and TRBJ1-1 gives the full variable domain: EAGVAQSPRYKIIEKRQSVAFWCNPISGHATLYWYQQILGQGPKLLIQFQNNGVVDDSQLPKDRFSAERLKGVDSTLKIQPAKLEDSAVYLCASSLVRGPWTEAFFGQGTRLTVV.

This sequence joins TRBV5-6 and TRBJ2-3; a weak D match, TRBD1 (5 bases). Per germline, CDR1 SGHDT and CDR2 YYEEEE. V was shortened by 6 bases and J by 4 bases, with 18 bases between the two germline ends. The CDR3 has 15 amino acids. CDR3 DNA sequence: TGTGCCAGCACCCGAACCGTAGGGGCTTCAGATACGCAGTATTTT. Amino acid sequence: CASTRTVGASDTQYF.